One and the same sample provided the 10 T cell receptor beta chains below, sequenced in a study of blood T cell repertoires in COVID-19. Measured with immunoSEQ multiplex PCR; TCRdb has only the in-frame clones, and not every one. This table has 140,000 to 150,000 clones, roughly 79% appearing once. The specimen sequenced was peripheral blood. These receptors came from a man aged 45-60 years with active or convalescent COVID-19.

The rearrangement joins TRBV12-3 or TRBV12-4 to TRBJ2-5; TRBD1 matches at 8 bases. V lost 8 bases to trimming and J lost 5 bases; unmatched junction nucleotides: 4. The CDR3 is made up of 12 amino acids. The CDR3 DNA reads as TGTGCCAGCTCAGGGGGCGGGGAGACCCAGTACTTC. As protein: CASSGGGETQYF.

The chain joins TRBV2 to TRBJ1-1; possible D gene TRBD1, 5 bases. The germline V and J ends were trimmed by 7 bases and 8 bases, with 17 bases remaining between them. This CDR3 region has 13 residues. Germline lookup yields CDR1 SNHLY and CDR2 FYNNEI. CDR3 sequence: CASTLDSTAEAFF. The DNA for the CDR3 is TGTGCCAGCACCCTCGACAGCACGGCCGAAGCTTTCTTT.

This chain joins TRBV14 and TRBJ2-1; 9 nucleotides line up with TRBD1. Trimming took 4 bases from V and 8 from J; bases not matched to a gene: 9. This CDR3 region has 15 residues. CDR1 SGHDN and CDR2 FVKESK come from the germline V gene. DNA for the CDR3: TGTGCCAGCAGCCGAGCCACAGGGGGCCGAGATGAGCAGTTCTTC. This translates into CASSRATGGRDEQFF.

V usage is TRBV9 and J usage is TRBJ2-7; tentatively, D is TRBD2 (6 bases). The germline V and J ends were trimmed by 0 bases and 5 bases, with 15 bases remaining between them. This CDR3 contains 15 residues. In germline, CDR1 is SGDLS, CDR2 YYNGEE. CDR3 region: CASSVGSAGSHEQYF. The DNA for the CDR3 is TGTGCCAGCAGCGTAGGCTCGGCGGGGAGCCACGAGCAGTACTTC.

The chain joins TRBV28 to TRBJ2-7; 8 nucleotides line up with TRBD1. This CDR3 has 14 amino acids. Trimming removed 3 bases from V and 5 bases from J; junction bases left unmatched: 6. Germline CDR1 reads MDHEN; CDR2 reads SYDVKM. The CDR3 DNA sequence: TGTGCCAGCAGTTTTCGGACAGGGATAGACGAGCAGTACTTC. As protein: CASSFRTGIDEQYF.

This chain links TRBV5-1 with TRBJ2-5; D may be TRBD1 (6 bases). V lost 4 bases and J 2 bases, leaving 12 bases between the germline ends. The CDR3 totals 14 residues. Looked up from germline, CDR1 is SGHRS and CDR2 is YFSETQ. In DNA, the CDR3 is TGCGCCAGCAGCCCGGACAGCTCGCAAGAGACCCAGTACTTC. It translates to CASSPDSSQETQYF.

V is TRBV7-9 and J is TRBJ1-2, with D possibly TRBD1 on 6 matching bases. V was clipped by 3 bases and J by 4 bases, with 12 bases between them. The CDR3 runs to 14 residues. Germline CDR1 SEHNR, CDR2 FQNEAQ (reference sequence). CDR3 in amino acids: CASSFLTGAYGYTF. CDR3 DNA sequence: TGTGCCAGCAGCTTCCTGACAGGAGCCTATGGCTACACCTTC.

This clone was seen only a few times. V and J are TRBV18 and TRBJ1-2, with D unclear. The V gene's germline CDR1 is KGHSH and CDR2 LQKENI. CDR3 length: 15 amino acids. V was clipped by 3 bases and J by 3 bases, with 14 bases between them. CDR3 region: CASSPKGSVDYGYTF. In DNA form, the CDR3 reads TGTGCCAGCTCACCCAAAGGGAGCGTGGACTATGGCTACACCTTC.

This clone was seen more than once but under ten times. The rearrangement links TRBV7-3 to TRBJ2-5; 7 bases match TRBD2. Looked up from germline, CDR1 is SGHTA and CDR2 is FQGTGA. The CDR3 runs to 16 residues. J gave up 2 bases and V 2 bases, and 8 bases lay outside the gene matches. The CDR3 is CASSLGGSVGQETQYF. The CDR3 DNA reads as TGTGCCAGCAGCTTAGGCGGGAGCGTAGGTCAAGAGACCCAGTACTTC.

The chain links TRBV5-5 to TRBJ2-7; no reliable D call. The CDR3 has 14 amino acids. With 2 bases removed from V and 6 bases from J, the gap between germline ends came to 15 bases. Germline V gives CDR1 SGHKS, CDR2 YYEKEE (reference sequence). CDR3 loop: CASSLERLPGEQYF. The DNA of the CDR3 is TGTGCCAGCAGCTTAGAGCGACTCCCCGGCGAGCAGTACTTC. The full variable domain, rest sourced from reference TRBV5-5 and TRBJ2-7, is DAGVTQSPTHLIKTRGQQVTLRCSPISGHKSVSWYQQVLGQGPQFIFQYYEKEERGRGNFPDRFSARQFPNYSSELNVNALLLGDSALYLCASSLERLPGEQYFGPGTRLTVT.